This T cell receptor (beta chain) was recovered during a study of HIV-infected patients and healthy controls. About 550 ng RNA was reverse transcribed with alpha and beta constant-region primers. Using multiplexing indices, alpha and beta chain libraries were generated apart by chain-specific third strand synthesis. Ligation attached cDNA to a 5' RACE adapter that carried a random hexamer and SP2 site. TCRdb reanalysed the 5' RACE reads using MiXCR and keeps one entry per CDR3 protein. Of more than 15,000 distinct CDR3 sequences listed, 12% were seen once; the top ten hold roughly 11%. Whole blood was used without fractionation, so all unsorted peripheral T cells were included. A 2.5 ml peripheral blood sample was taken for RNA. From germline, CDR1 is MNHNY and CDR2 SVGAGI (reference sequence). Trimming removed 5 bases at V and 6 bases at J, with 5 bases between. The CDR3 length is 11 residues.

Source material: blood. The chain employs TRBV6-6 and TRBJ2-1; no reliable D call. The clonotype was recovered from an adult in good health. This CDR3 is CASSHPNEQFF. CDR3 coding DNA: TGTGCCAGCAGTCACCCCAATGAGCAGTTCTTC.